The rows below give T cell receptor beta chains drawn from one sample of a study of T cells expressing NK-cell markers. Following a re-call of the 5' RACE reads, TCRdb has one entry per CDR3 protein and lacks DNA. In total, the table holds about 380,000 distinct CDR3 sequences. The sample taken for sequencing was blood T cells: a sorted CD56 or NKG2C T cell subset, CD4+ or CD8+ T cells, or bulk PBMC T cells (not recorded which). The receptors were gathered from a man between 18 and 69 years old in good health. The CDR3 runs from the conserved cysteine through the conserved F or W. The order of the fields is V gene, J gene, CDR3 protein.

v_call: TRBV5-1; j_call: TRBJ2-7; cdr3_aa: CASSSIPRSSYEQYF
v_call: TRBV5-4; j_call: TRBJ2-7; cdr3_aa: CASSAGRAGDEQYF
v_call: TRBV18; j_call: TRBJ2-1; cdr3_aa: CASFPTSGGPSSYNEQFF
v_call: TRBV5-6; j_call: TRBJ2-4; cdr3_aa: CASSLWGLAKNIQYF
v_call: TRBV20-1; j_call: TRBJ2-1; cdr3_aa: CSAPRPQRRAYNEQFF
v_call: TRBV5-1; j_call: TRBJ2-3; cdr3_aa: CASSALAGASTDTQYF
v_call: TRBV5-7; j_call: TRBJ2-2; cdr3_aa: CASSYLKKGTGELFF
v_call: TRBV16; j_call: TRBJ1-2; cdr3_aa: CASTADRGQGYTF
v_call: TRBV2; j_call: TRBJ2-7; cdr3_aa: CASSERYRVENEQYF
v_call: TRBV11-2; j_call: TRBJ2-3; cdr3_aa: CASSRKVGRRGSTDTQYF
v_call: TRBV12-3/TRBV12-4; j_call: TRBJ1-6; cdr3_aa: CASSRPNSPLHF